Listed here are 20 T cell receptor beta chains from one sample, sequenced in a study of pediatric ulcerative colitis. Repertoires were generated with immunoSEQ multiplex PCR, while TCRdb's copy carries only in-frame clones and drops some. The sample carries some 1,500 clones, around 90% recorded once. The specimen sequenced was blood. All receptors come from a boy aged 5-17 years with severe ulcerative colitis.

This chain links TRBV19 with TRBJ2-2; 8 nucleotides match TRBD2. V dropped 5 bases and J dropped 3; count of bases not matched to a gene: 5. Germline lookup yields CDR1 LNHDA and CDR2 SQIVND (reference sequence). The CDR3 runs 15 residues. The CDR3 DNA reads TGTGCCAGTAGTTTGGAGCGGGGGTACACCGGGGAGCTGTTTTTT. This codes for CASSLERGYTGELFF.

The V gene is TRBV6-4, the J gene TRBJ2-3, with 12 bases identical to TRBD2. The germline V gene has CDR1 MRHNA and CDR2 SNTAGT. With V trimmed by 0 bases and J by 5 bases, 0 bases remained unmatched. This CDR3 is built from 15 residues. DNA of the CDR3: TGTGCCAGCAGTGACTCGACTAGCGGGGGAGATACGCAGTATTTT. This translates into CASSDSTSGGDTQYF.

This clone has just one count. The J gene is TRBJ2-6, the V gene TRBV6-4, with D hard to call. The CDR3 length is 14 residues. Germline assignment: CDR1 MRHNA and CDR2 SNTAGT. Trimming pared 2 bases from V and 0 bases from J, leaving 2 bases between. DNA for the CDR3: TGTGCCAGCAGTGACAACTCTGGGGCCAACGTCCTGACTTTC. Its protein product is CASSDNSGANVLTF.

This sequence joins TRBV19 and TRBJ1-6; D may be TRBD1 (6 bases). Trimming pared 7 bases from V and 3 bases from J, leaving 13 bases between. The CDR3 loop spans 15 amino acids. Germline V gives CDR1 LNHDA, CDR2 SQIVND (reference sequence). The CDR3 DNA sequence: TGTGCCAGTACTCCCGGGGGGCTCTATAATTCACCCCTCCACTTT. Translation: CASTPGGLYNSPLHF.

The rearrangement links TRBV27 to TRBJ1-5, with 8 bases aligning to TRBD1. The length of the CDR3 is 13 residues. V was pared by 5 bases and J by 5 bases, with 2 bases of the junction left unmatched. Germline loops: CDR1 MNHEY, CDR2 SMNVEV (reference sequence). CDR3 amino acids: CASSLQGDQPQHF. For the CDR3, the DNA is TGTGCCAGCAGTCTACAGGGGGATCAGCCCCAGCATTTT.

J is TRBJ2-2 and V is TRBV7-8; 9 nucleotides match TRBD2. CDR1 SGHVS and CDR2 FQNEAQ come from the germline V gene. J gave up 7 bases and V 5 bases, and 5 bases lay outside the gene matches. This CDR3 region has 14 residues. CDR3 amino acids: CASSPGLAGGELFF. The CDR3 coding sequence is TGTGCCAGCAGCCCGGGACTAGCTGGCGGGGAGCTGTTTTTT.

The chain has TRBV4-1 and TRBJ1-2; D is ambiguous. Trimming took off 4 bases at V and 4 bases at J, with 13 bases between the two ends. This CDR3 region has 14 residues. Germline CDR1 and CDR2: MGHRA and YSYEKL. This CDR3 is CASSPPLSSYGYTF. The CDR3 DNA sequence: TGCGCCAGCAGCCCCCCCCTAAGTAGCTATGGCTACACCTTC.

The CDR3 protein is CASSVGSSGTETQYF. In DNA, the CDR3 is TGTGCCAGCAGCGTAGGGTCTAGCGGGACAGAGACCCAGTACTTC. The chain combines TRBV9 with TRBJ2-5; 9 bases agree with TRBD2. V lost 0 bases to trimming and J lost 4 bases; unmatched junction nucleotides: 4. Germline loops: CDR1 SGDLS, CDR2 YYNGEE. CDR3 length: 15 amino acids.

This clone was seen just once. The CDR3 DNA reads TGTGCCAGCAGCCCAACGTGGGGACAGGGTGCGACAAATGAAAAACTGTTTTTT. It is translated as CASSPTWGQGATNEKLFF. The rearrangement links TRBV7-9 to TRBJ1-4, with 9 nucleotides matching TRBD1. The CDR3 covers 18 residues. V was pared by 5 bases and J by 5 bases, with 15 bases of the junction left unmatched. Germline V gene sequence: CDR1 SEHNR, CDR2 FQNEAQ (reference sequence).

The chain employs TRBV5-1 and TRBJ2-1; 9 bases are a match to TRBD2. Germline V gene lookup returns CDR1 SGHRS and CDR2 YFSETQ. The V and J ends lost 5 bases and 8 bases, in that order; junction bases with no gene match: 14. The CDR3 consists of 16 residues. CDR3 region: CASRPSGRGGPYEQFF. The CDR3 DNA sequence: TGCGCCAGCAGACCGAGCGGGCGGGGGGGCCCTTATGAGCAGTTCTTC.

The rearrangement joins TRBV5-4 to TRBJ2-2, with 12 bases fitting TRBD2. V gave up 6 bases and J gave up 6 bases; unmatched junction bases: 9. The CDR3 spans 16 residues. CDR1 is SGHNT and CDR2 is YYREEE in the germline V gene (reference sequence). CDR3 sequence reads: CASTLLLAGGPGELFF. CDR3 in DNA: TGTGCCAGCACCCTCCTTCTAGCGGGAGGGCCCGGGGAGCTGTTTTTT.

The rearrangement links TRBV6-1 to TRBJ2-3, with 12 bases matching TRBD2. This CDR3 contains 15 residues. CDR1 is MNHNS and CDR2 is SASEGT in the germline V gene. Trimming took 4 bases from V and 1 from J; bases not matched to a gene: 0. CDR3 amino acids: CASSGLAGGTDTQYF. In DNA, the CDR3 is TGTGCCAGCAGTGGACTAGCGGGAGGCACAGATACGCAGTATTTT.

V is TRBV6-1 and J is TRBJ1-3; D unclear. The V gene's germline CDR1 is MNHNS and CDR2 SASEGT. CDR3 length equals 14 residues. Trimming stripped 10 bases from V and 4 bases from J, with 17 bases between. CDR3 sequence: CATAIGARGNTIYF. CDR3 in DNA: TGTGCCACGGCGATAGGAGCTCGGGGAAACACCATATATTTT.

This clone has more than one count but fewer than ten. V gene TRBV2 combines with J gene TRBJ1-3; TRBD1 is a possible D gene (6 bases). The CDR3 contains 13 residues. The V gene's germline CDR1 is SNHLY and CDR2 FYNNEI. V lost 5 bases and J lost 2, with 7 bases in between. This CDR3 is CASSPGAGNTIYF. The CDR3 nucleotides read TGTGCCAGCAGTCCAGGGGCTGGAAACACCATATATTTT.

This chain joins TRBV14 and TRBJ2-1; a weak D match, TRBD2 (6 bases). This CDR3 is built from 15 residues. V was trimmed by 1 base and J by 6 bases, leaving 13 bases between them. CDR1 SGHDN and CDR2 FVKESK come from the germline V gene. CDR3 in DNA: TGTGCCAGCAGCCAAGTGGGACTCTCCCTCAATGAGCAGTTCTTC. As protein: CASSQVGLSLNEQFF.

The chain combines TRBV7-9 with TRBJ2-7; D ambiguous. The germline V and J ends were trimmed by 2 bases and 2 bases, with 4 bases remaining between them. Per the germline V gene, CDR1 is SEHNR and CDR2 is FQNEAQ (reference sequence). The CDR3 runs to 12 residues. The CDR3: CASSLRAYEQYV. DNA for the CDR3: TGTGCCAGCAGCTTAAGGGCCTACGAGCAGTACGTC.

The chain carries TRBV2 and TRBJ2-2; the match to TRBD2 covers 15 bases. Germline lookup yields CDR1 SNHLY and CDR2 FYNNEI. Trimming cost V 7 bases and J 6 bases; bases outside gene matches: 9. The CDR3 is made up of 17 amino acids. CDR3 DNA: TGTGCCAGCACCCCGGGACTAGCGGGAGGTTTGTCCGGGGAGCTGTTTTTT. Translated, it gives CASTPGLAGGLSGELFF. Looking up the rest from reference TRBV2 and TRBJ2-2 gives the full variable domain: EPEVTQTPSHQVTQMGQEVILRCVPISNHLYFYWYRQILGQKVEFLVSFYNNEISEKSEIFDDQFSVERPDGSNFTLKIRSTKLEDSAMYFCASTPGLAGGLSGELFFGEGSRLTVL.

This sequence joins TRBV30 and TRBJ1-2; no clear D gene. V was cut by 0 bases and J by 3 bases, with 5 bases left in between. The CDR3 covers 12 residues. Germline CDR1 reads GTSNPN; CDR2 reads SVGIG (reference sequence). For the CDR3, the DNA is TGTGCCTGGAGTGTACGCGACTATGGCTACACCTTC. Translated: CAWSVRDYGYTF.

The chain recombines TRBV4-1 with TRBJ1-3; TRBD1 aligns across 8 bases. Per germline, CDR1 MGHRA and CDR2 YSYEKL. The length of the CDR3 is 14 residues. After removal of 5 bases from V and 5 bases from J, the junction contained 5 bases not matched to a gene. CDR3 in DNA: TGCGCCAGCAGCGCTACAGGGGGAAGAAACACCATATATTTT. Amino acids: CASSATGGRNTIYF.

This chain uses TRBV18 with TRBJ2-1, with TRBD2 matching over 7 bases. Losses at the gene ends were 2 bases for V and 2 bases for J; bases not matched to a gene: 3. Germline V gene sequence: CDR1 KGHSH, CDR2 LQKENI. The CDR3 totals 15 residues. The CDR3 sequence is CASSPGGGAYNEQFF. In DNA form, the CDR3 reads TGTGCCAGCTCACCAGGGGGGGGTGCCTACAATGAGCAGTTCTTC.